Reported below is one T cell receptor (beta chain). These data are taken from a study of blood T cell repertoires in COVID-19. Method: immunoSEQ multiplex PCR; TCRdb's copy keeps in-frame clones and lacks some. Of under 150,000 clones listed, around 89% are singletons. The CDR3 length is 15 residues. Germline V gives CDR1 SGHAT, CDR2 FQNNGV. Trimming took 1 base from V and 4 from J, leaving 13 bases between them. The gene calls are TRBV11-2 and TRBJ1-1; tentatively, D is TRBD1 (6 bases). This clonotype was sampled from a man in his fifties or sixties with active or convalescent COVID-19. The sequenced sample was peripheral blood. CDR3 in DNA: TGTGCCAGCAGCTTAGGTTTTCAAGGGGGCACTGAAGCTTTCTTT. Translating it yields CASSLGFQGGTEAFF.